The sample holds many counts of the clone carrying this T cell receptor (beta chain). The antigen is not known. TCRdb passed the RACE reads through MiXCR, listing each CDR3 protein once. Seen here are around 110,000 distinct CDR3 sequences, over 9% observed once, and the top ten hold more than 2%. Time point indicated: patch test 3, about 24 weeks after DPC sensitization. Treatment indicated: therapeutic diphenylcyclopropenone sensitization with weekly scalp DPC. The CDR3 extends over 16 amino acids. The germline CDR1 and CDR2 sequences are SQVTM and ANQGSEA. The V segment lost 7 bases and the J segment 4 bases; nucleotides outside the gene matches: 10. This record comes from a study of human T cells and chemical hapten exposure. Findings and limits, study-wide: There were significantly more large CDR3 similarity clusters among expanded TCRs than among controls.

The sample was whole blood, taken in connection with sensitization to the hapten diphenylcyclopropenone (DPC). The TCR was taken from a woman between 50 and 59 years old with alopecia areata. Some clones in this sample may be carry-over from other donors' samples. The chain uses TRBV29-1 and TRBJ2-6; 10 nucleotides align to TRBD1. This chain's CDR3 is CSASGQGVLGANVLTF. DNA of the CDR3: TGCAGCGCTTCCGGACAGGGGGTGTTGGGGGCCAACGTCCTGACTTTC.